A selection of T cell receptor beta chains follows, all from one sample in a study of cytomegalovirus exposure and HLA in healthy donors. Using immunoSEQ multiplex PCR, the repertoire was profiled, and TCRdb retains in-frame clones only, with some absent. The sample carries under 120,000 clones, around 70% recorded once. The material sequenced was PBMCs. Every receptor here comes from a man in his forties in good health and CMV-seropositive. CDR3s include the opening cysteine and the closing phenylalanine or tryptophan. D genes are given only for firm matches. Part of the rows lack a size; the others show once, few, many or a class for expanded clones.

V gene	J gene	clone size	D gene	CDR3 DNA	CDR3 protein
TRBV6-6	TRBJ2-5	.	TRBD1	TGTGCCAGCAGTTACGGGGGGACAGGGGGGACAGAGACCCAGTACTTC	CASSYGGTGGTETQYF
TRBV21-1	TRBJ2-3	once	.	TGTGCCAGCAGCAAAGAGCCAGGGGGGAGGACAGATACGCAGTATTTT	CASSKEPGGRTDTQYF
TRBV14	TRBJ2-5	.	TRBD1	TGTGCCAGCAGCCTTTGGACAGGGGCAGAAGAGACCCAGTACTTC	CASSLWTGAEETQYF
TRBV7-3	TRBJ2-1	.	TRBD1	TGTGCCAGCAGCTTAATCTTAGGGGGCGCTTACAATGAGCAGTTCTTC	CASSLILGGAYNEQFF
TRBV19	TRBJ1-1	few	TRBD1	TGTGCCAGTAGTAGGGGACAGGGTTTAGACACTGAAGCTTTCTTT	CASSRGQGLDTEAFF
TRBV19	TRBJ1-2	.	TRBD1	TGTGCCAGTACTAGGGACAGGGGCTATGGCTACACCTTC	CASTRDRGYGYTF
TRBV6-5	TRBJ2-7	.	TRBD1	TGTGCCAGCAGTTCTCCGGGACAGAACTCCTACGAGCAGTACTTC	CASSSPGQNSYEQYF
TRBV7-9	TRBJ2-1	.	TRBD2	TGTGCCAGCAGCTCTAGCGGGGAGTACAATGAGCAGTTCTTC	CASSSSGEYNEQFF
TRBV11-3	TRBJ2-1	.	TRBD2	TGTGCCAGCAGCTTAGCAGCGGGAGGGCCGTGGAATGAGCAGTTCTTC	CASSLAAGGPWNEQFF
TRBV7-9	TRBJ2-1	.	.	TGTGCCAGCAGCTTTTTACGCGGGTATGACAATGAGCAGTTCTTC	CASSFLRGYDNEQFF
TRBV7-9	TRBJ2-1	.	.	TGTGCCAGCAGCCCGAAAATGGTAGACTACAATGAGCAGTTCTTC	CASSPKMVDYNEQFF
TRBV21-1	TRBJ1-4	.	.	TGTGCCAGCAGCAAACAGACAGGACCTAATGAAAAACTGTTTTTT	CASSKQTGPNEKLFF
TRBV7-2	TRBJ2-6	.	TRBD2	TGTGCCAGCAGCTCCCGTGGACTAGCGGGAGTTGGGGCCAACGTCCTGACTTTC	CASSSRGLAGVGANVLTF
TRBV6-5	TRBJ2-1	once	TRBD2	TGTGCCAGCATTACGACTAGCGGGAGTAAGGGTGAGCAGTTCTTC	CASITTSGSKGEQFF
TRBV29-1	TRBJ2-1	.	TRBD2	TGCAGCGCCGCCCGGGGTAGCGGGGACCTTGATGAGCAGTTCTTC	CSAARGSGDLDEQFF
TRBV28	TRBJ1-2	few	TRBD1	TGTGCCAGCAGCCAAACAGGGGAGGATGGCTACACCTTC	CASSQTGEDGYTF
TRBV11-2	TRBJ2-5	.	TRBD1	TGTGCCAGCACGGACGGACAGGGTCGAGAGACCCAGTACTTC	CASTDGQGRETQYF
TRBV11-2	TRBJ2-3	.	TRBD2	TGTGCCAGCAGCCAAGGACTAGCGGGAGCCGTTGGGGATACGCAGTATTTT	CASSQGLAGAVGDTQYF
TRBV18	TRBJ2-1	.	.	TGTGCCAGCTCACCCGTACAGGGAGCGGACAATGAGCAGTTCTTC	CASSPVQGADNEQFF
TRBV15	TRBJ2-6	.	.	TGTGCCACCAGCAGCGGTAACTCTGGGGCCAACGTCCTGACTTTC	CATSSGNSGANVLTF
TRBV11-2	TRBJ2-1	.	.	TGTGCCAGCAGCTTCTCGGCCGAGGATGAGCAGTTCTTC	CASSFSAEDEQFF
TRBV6-5	TRBJ2-7	.	.	TGTGCCAGCAGTTCATCCGGGACAATCTACGAGCAGTACTTC	CASSSSGTIYEQYF
TRBV6-4	TRBJ2-5	.	.	TGTACAACCCAAGGGGAAAGCGGGCGAGGGGAGCAGTACTTC	CTTQGESGRGEQYF
TRBV6-5	TRBJ1-5	few	TRBD1	TGTGCCAGCAGTTACCTTGGGACAGGGTTGGCTCAGCCCCAGCATTTT	CASSYLGTGLAQPQHF
TRBV11-2	TRBJ1-4	few	.	TGTGCCAGCAGCCAGACAGGTCTTAATGAAAAACTGTTTTTT	CASSQTGLNEKLFF
TRBV11-3	TRBJ2-2	.	.	TGTGCCAGCAGCCGGAGCACCGGGGAGCTGTTTTTT	CASSRSTGELFF
TRBV15	TRBJ2-7	.	TRBD2	TGTGCCACCAGCGGAGCGGGAGGAGAATACGAGCAGTACTTC	CATSGAGGEYEQYF
TRBV10-3	TRBJ2-1	once	TRBD2	TGTGCCATCAGGGTAGCGGGAGAGGGGGACAATGAGCAGTTCTTC	CAIRVAGEGDNEQFF
TRBV19	TRBJ1-1	.	.	TGTGCCAGTAGTATAGGGGGAGGTGAAGCTTTCTTT	CASSIGGGEAFF
TRBV6-5	TRBJ1-1	.	.	TGTGCCAGCAGGGACTCGGAGGCCACTGAAGCTTTCTTT	CASRDSEATEAFF
TRBV4-2	TRBJ2-3	.	TRBD2	TGTGCCAGCAGCCCAGAATATAGCGGGAGTTGGGCAGATACGCAGTATTTT	CASSPEYSGSWADTQYF
TRBV12-5	TRBJ2-3	few	TRBD2	TGTGCTAGTGGTTCGGGACTAGCGGGAGTTGCAGATACGCAGTATTTT	CASGSGLAGVADTQYF
TRBV4-1	TRBJ1-1	once	TRBD1	TGCGCCAGCAGCCCGGCTCGACAGGGGGGAGGGACTGAAGCTTTCTTT	CASSPARQGGGTEAFF
TRBV7-8	TRBJ1-1	.	.	TGTGCCAGCAGCTCCTCCTATAGGGGCACTGAAGCTTTCTTT	CASSSSYRGTEAFF
TRBV4-2	TRBJ2-1	.	TRBD1	TGTGCCAGCAGCCGTGATCCGGGACAGGGCTACAATGAGCAGTTCTTC	CASSRDPGQGYNEQFF
TRBV19	TRBJ2-7	.	TRBD1	TGTGCCAGTACCGCCGGCACAGGGGGCCTCTACGAGCAGTACTTC	CASTAGTGGLYEQYF
TRBV7-8	TRBJ1-1	.	.	TGTGCCAGCCAGCGGGGGATGAACACTGAAGCTTTCTTT	CASQRGMNTEAFF
TRBV2	TRBJ2-7	.	.	TGTGCCAGCGGGGGGACCTACGAGCAGTACTTC	CASGGTYEQYF
TRBV6-6	TRBJ2-7	once	.	TGTGCCAGCAGTTACTCTCGGGAAGAGCAGTACTTC	CASSYSREEQYF
TRBV6-1	TRBJ1-2	.	.	TGTGCCAGCATGCGGGGGATTAACTATGGCTACACCTTC	CASMRGINYGYTF
TRBV19	TRBJ2-3	.	TRBD1	TGTGCCACCCTGCGGACAGGGGACACAGATACGCAGTATTTT	CATLRTGDTDTQYF
TRBV7-9	TRBJ2-1	.	TRBD1	TGTGCCAGCAGCTCCAGACAGGGATACAATGAGCAGTTCTTC	CASSSRQGYNEQFF
TRBV15	TRBJ1-4	.	.	TGTGCCACCAGCAGAGCTAGGGGAGGCGGTGAAAAACTGTTTTTT	CATSRARGGGEKLFF
TRBV6-5	TRBJ2-7	.	.	TGTGCCAGCAACCCAACAGGGAACTCCTACGAGCAGTACTTC	CASNPTGNSYEQYF
TRBV2	TRBJ1-4	.	TRBD1	TGTGCCAGCAGCCGAGAGGGACAGCGCTATACTGGCGAAAAACTGTTTTTT	CASSREGQRYTGEKLFF
TRBV15	TRBJ2-1	.	TRBD2	TGTGCCACCAGCAGAGAGTCTGCGGGAGTGATAAATGAGCAGTTCTTC	CATSRESAGVINEQFF
TRBV4-1	TRBJ2-7	.	.	TGCGCCAGCAGCCAATCCCCTACAGCAGCCTCCTACGAGCAGTACTTC	CASSQSPTAASYEQYF
TRBV21-1	TRBJ2-3	.	.	TGTGCCAGCCGGAGGGACTCCACCACCACAGATACGCAGTATTTT	CASRRDSTTTDTQYF
TRBV6-1	TRBJ2-1	.	TRBD2	TGTGCCAGCAGTGTTAACGCGGGAGGGGCCTTCTATGAGCAGTTCTTC	CASSVNAGGAFYEQFF
TRBV6-1	TRBJ1-1	.	.	TGTGCCACCCAGCGGGGAACTGAAGCTTTCTTT	CATQRGTEAFF
TRBV6-4	TRBJ2-1	once	TRBD2	TGTGCCAGCAGTCTTTCTAGCGGCTACAATGAGCAGTTCTTC	CASSLSSGYNEQFF
TRBV5-1	TRBJ2-1	.	TRBD1	TGCGCCAGCAGCTCGTACACAGGGGGCTTCTACAATGAGCAGTTCTTC	CASSSYTGGFYNEQFF
TRBV4-2	TRBJ2-7	.	TRBD2	TGTGCCAGCAGCCAGGAGGGACTAGCGGGAGGGCCGGGGGGCTACGAGCAGTACTTC	CASSQEGLAGGPGGYEQYF